The source of this TCR beta chain is a study of T cells in Graves' hyperthyroidism and ophthalmopathy (dated by TCRdb to the late 2010s). About the investigation overall: Peripheral blood was sampled at the time of initial diagnosis, prior to any treatment. After sampling, hyperthyroidism patients received methimazole starting at 30 mg daily, and ophthalmopathy patients received high-dose intravenous methylprednisolone. In addition, the study compared T-cell repertoires in thyroid tissue and in blood from roughly 6 Graves' hyperthyroidism patients. To identify distinguishing TCR V-J signatures, a discovery cohort of 95 to 100 patients was used, comprising 40 to 45 with Graves' ophthalmopathy and 57 with stable Graves' hyperthyroidism. TCR Vbeta CDR3 sequencing of some 140 peripheral blood samples (about 45 ophthalmopathy, 75 to 85 hyperthyroidism and roughly 17 progressor patients) is reported in the paper. Prospective prediction of ophthalmopathy was tested in an independent validation cohort of fewer than 20 hyperthyroidism patients and 17 patients who later progressed to ophthalmopathy. The approximately 95 discovery patients were divided at random into training and test sets in a 7:3 ratio. Study-level results and caveats: Most expanded thyroid clonotypes (frequency above 0.001) were also detected in blood, suggesting blood repertoires may reflect thyroid immune responses. Ophthalmopathy was separated from stable hyperthyroidism by a 13 V-J signature model, with 87.88% sensitivity and roughly 81% specificity obtained in cross-validation and 80%/75% obtained in testing. In validation, progression to ophthalmopathy was predicted by the model with more than 65% sensitivity and around 76% specificity, a median of approximately 6.5 months before onset. Sample size was not statistically predetermined, and blinding of investigators to group allocation was not performed.

A word on this clonotype: Its specific antigen is unknown. Base-call qualities are not available, and no considerably larger clone is one nucleotide away.

Hyperthyroidism patients were newly diagnosed, with disease duration under 2 months, and aged 18 to 65 years. The study excluded patients with uncontrolled infections, other autoimmune diseases, pregnancy or lactation. Diagnoses relied on clinical symptoms, serum thyroxine and TRAb, thyroid ultrasound and orbital computed tomography. Blood from progressor patients was drawn when they were first diagnosed with hyperthyroidism, before any ophthalmopathy symptoms appeared. PBMCs were isolated from about 10 ml of fresh peripheral blood by Ficoll-Paque density gradient centrifugation. Patients classed as progressors first received a Graves' hyperthyroidism diagnosis and then went on to develop ophthalmopathy during follow-up. Total RNA was extracted with Trizol reagent, and quality was checked on an Agilent 2100 Bioanalyzer. TCR beta CDR3 regions were amplified from RNA transcripts. For the first round of RT-PCR on the TCR CDR3, the HTBI primer set was used together with the Qiagen OneStep RT-PCR kit. Libraries were constructed in a second round of multiplex PCR, after which size selection and purification were carried out. The libraries were sequenced on an Illumina HiSeq2000 using paired-end 100 bp reads. As for the original processing: SOAPnuke was used to process the raw data, throwing out any read that contained adapters or uncalled bases, had a mean Phred below 15, or lacked an exact constant-primer or identifier match. COPE v1.2.5 was used to merge high-quality paired reads, and clonotypes were defined as unique nucleotide sequences. MiTCR v1.1 was used to align clonotypes to the IMGT TRBV, TRBD and TRBJ reference segments. The analysis was restricted to V-J combinations with a frequency above 0.0001, which together covered 99% to 99.2% of the repertoires. A TCS score was defined as the ratio of F50 (clonal expansion) to E x V (chaos), with BLOSUM62-based TCRdist applied between CDR3 peptides within each V-J. Welch's t-statistics and random forest reduced fewer than 600 V-J features to roughly 13, which were used in a naive Bayes classifier (R e1071). TCRdb trimmed the raw reads at Q25, called clones with MiXCR and kept productive beta chains. CDR3 protein sequences are deduplicated, and each keeps its most common genes and DNA. These V and J calls derive from TCRdb rather than the authors' analysis. The sample data list about 360,000 distinct CDR3 sequences, and roughly 14% of these were observed just once. About a fifth of the sample is taken by the ten largest.

Measured from the cysteine to the phenylalanine, the CDR3 is 16 residues long. The kept DNA is CDR3 alone, 48 bases in frame from the first base. Trimming leaves V shorter by 4 bases and J shorter by 5 bases, with the junction holding 10 bases beyond the gene matches. CDR1 and CDR2 were assigned from the germline V gene as MNHGY and SVAAGI. In this chain, TRBV6-9 is recombined with TRBJ2-2, and 7 junctional nucleotides match TRBD1. Sequencing used blood. The origin of this receptor is a young man with Graves' hyperthyroidism that later progressed to Graves' ophthalmopathy. The nucleotide sequence reads TGTGCCAGCAGTTCCCCGAGGACAGGAGAGACCGGGGAGCTGTTTTTT. Its protein product is CASSSPRTGETGELFF.